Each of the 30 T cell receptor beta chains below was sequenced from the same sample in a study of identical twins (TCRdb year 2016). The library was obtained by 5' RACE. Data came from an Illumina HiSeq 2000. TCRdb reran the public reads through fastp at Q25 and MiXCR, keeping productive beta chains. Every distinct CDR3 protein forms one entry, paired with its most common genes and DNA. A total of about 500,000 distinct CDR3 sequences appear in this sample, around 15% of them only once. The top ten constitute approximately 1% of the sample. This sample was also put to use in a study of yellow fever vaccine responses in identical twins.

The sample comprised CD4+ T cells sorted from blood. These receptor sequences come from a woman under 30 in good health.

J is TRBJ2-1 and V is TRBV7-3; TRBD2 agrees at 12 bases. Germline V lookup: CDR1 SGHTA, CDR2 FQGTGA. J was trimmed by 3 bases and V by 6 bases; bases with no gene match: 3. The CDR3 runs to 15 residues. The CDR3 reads CASSLAGGYYNEQFF. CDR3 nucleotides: TGTGCCAGCAGTCTAGCGGGGGGGTACTACAATGAGCAGTTCTTC.

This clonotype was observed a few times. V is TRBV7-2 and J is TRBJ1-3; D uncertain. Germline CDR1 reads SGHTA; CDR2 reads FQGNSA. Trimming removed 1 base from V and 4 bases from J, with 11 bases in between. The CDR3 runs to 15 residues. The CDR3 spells CASSLDPKPGNTIYF. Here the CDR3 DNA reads TGTGCCAGCAGCTTAGATCCGAAGCCAGGAAACACCATATATTTT.

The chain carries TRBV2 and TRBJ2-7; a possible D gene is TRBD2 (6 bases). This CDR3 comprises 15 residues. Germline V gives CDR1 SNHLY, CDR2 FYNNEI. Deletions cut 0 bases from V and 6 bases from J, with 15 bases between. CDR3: CASSEASGYDGEQYF. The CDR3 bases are TGTGCCAGCAGTGAAGCTAGCGGCTACGACGGCGAGCAGTACTTC.

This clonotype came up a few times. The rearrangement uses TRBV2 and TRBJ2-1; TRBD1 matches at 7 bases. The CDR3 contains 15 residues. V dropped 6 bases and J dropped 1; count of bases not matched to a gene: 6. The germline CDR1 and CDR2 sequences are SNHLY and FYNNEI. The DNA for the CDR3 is TGTGCCAGCAGAAGACAGGGTCCTTCCTACAATGAGCAGTTCTTC. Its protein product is CASRRQGPSYNEQFF.

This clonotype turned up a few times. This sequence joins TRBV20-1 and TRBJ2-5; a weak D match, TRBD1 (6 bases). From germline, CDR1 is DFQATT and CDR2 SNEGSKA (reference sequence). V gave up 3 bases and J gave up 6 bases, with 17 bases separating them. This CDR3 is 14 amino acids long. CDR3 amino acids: CSARMVGAPKTQYF. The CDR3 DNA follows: TGCAGTGCTAGGATGGTGGGGGCCCCGAAGACCCAGTACTTC.

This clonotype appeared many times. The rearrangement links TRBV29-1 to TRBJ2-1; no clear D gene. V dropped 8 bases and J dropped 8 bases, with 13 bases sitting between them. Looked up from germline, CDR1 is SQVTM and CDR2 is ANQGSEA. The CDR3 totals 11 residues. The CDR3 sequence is CSPPRVHEQFF. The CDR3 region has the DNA TGCAGCCCCCCCAGAGTGCATGAGCAGTTCTTC.

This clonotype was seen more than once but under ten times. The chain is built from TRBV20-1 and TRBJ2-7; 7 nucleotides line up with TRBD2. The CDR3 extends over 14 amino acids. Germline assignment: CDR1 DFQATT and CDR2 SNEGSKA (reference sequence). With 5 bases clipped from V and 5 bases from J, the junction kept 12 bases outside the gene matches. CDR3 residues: CSAPSGAGVHEQYF. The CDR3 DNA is TGCAGTGCTCCCTCCGGCGCGGGGGTCCACGAGCAGTACTTC.

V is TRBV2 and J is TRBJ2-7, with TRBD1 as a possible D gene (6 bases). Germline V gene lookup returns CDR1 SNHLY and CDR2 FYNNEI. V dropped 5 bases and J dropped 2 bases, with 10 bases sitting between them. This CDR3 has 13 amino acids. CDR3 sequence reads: CASSRQETYEQYF. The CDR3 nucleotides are TGTGCCAGCAGTAGACAGGAGACCTACGAGCAGTACTTC.

CDR3 residues: CASSYARGVTQETQYF. DNA of the CDR3: TGTGCCAGCAGTTACGCCAGGGGGGTTACACAAGAGACCCAGTACTTC. The chain joins TRBV6-5 to TRBJ2-5; D possibly corresponds to TRBD1 (7 bases). This CDR3 is built from 16 residues. V was shortened by 2 bases and J by 2 bases, with 15 bases between the two germline ends. Germline-derived CDR1 and CDR2 are MNHEY and SVGAGI.

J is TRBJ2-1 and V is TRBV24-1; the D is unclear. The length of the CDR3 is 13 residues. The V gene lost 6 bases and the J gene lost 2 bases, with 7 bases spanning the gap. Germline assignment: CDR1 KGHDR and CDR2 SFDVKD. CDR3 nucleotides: TGTGCCACCAGTTATAACACCTACAATGAGCAGTTCTTC. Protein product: CATSYNTYNEQFF.

The CDR3 loop is CASTPIGTSDNEQFF. DNA for the CDR3: TGTGCCAGCACCCCCATCGGGACTAGCGACAATGAGCAGTTCTTC. The chain links TRBV6-2 or TRBV6-3 to TRBJ2-1; 10 bases align to TRBD2. V shed 7 bases, J shed 5 bases, and the junction held 8 bases outside the gene matches. Germline values: CDR1 MNHEY, CDR2 SVGEGT. The CDR3 loop spans 15 amino acids.

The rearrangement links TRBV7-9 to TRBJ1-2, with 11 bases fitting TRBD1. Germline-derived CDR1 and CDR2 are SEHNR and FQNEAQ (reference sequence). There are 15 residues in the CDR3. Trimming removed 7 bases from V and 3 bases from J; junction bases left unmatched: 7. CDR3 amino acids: CASIQMDRGHYGYTF. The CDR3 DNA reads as TGTGCCAGCATCCAAATGGACAGGGGGCACTATGGCTACACCTTC. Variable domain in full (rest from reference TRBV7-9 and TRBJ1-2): DTGVSQNPRHKITKRGQNVTFRCDPISEHNRLYWYRQTLGQGPEFLTYFQNEAQLEKSRLLSDRFSAERPKGSFSTLEIQRTEQGDSAMYLCASIQMDRGHYGYTFGSGTRLTVV.

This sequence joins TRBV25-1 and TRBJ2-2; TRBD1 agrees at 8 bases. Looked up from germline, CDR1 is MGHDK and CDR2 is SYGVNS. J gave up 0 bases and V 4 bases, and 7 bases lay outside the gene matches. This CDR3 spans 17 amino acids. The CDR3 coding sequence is TGTGCCAGCAGTGTCCGACAGGGGCACGCGAACACCGGGGAGCTGTTTTTT. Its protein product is CASSVRQGHANTGELFF.

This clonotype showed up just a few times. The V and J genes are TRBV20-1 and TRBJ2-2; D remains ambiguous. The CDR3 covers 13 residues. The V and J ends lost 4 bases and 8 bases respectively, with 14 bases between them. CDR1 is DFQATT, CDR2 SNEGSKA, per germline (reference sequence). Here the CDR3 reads CSAKGDSTGELFF. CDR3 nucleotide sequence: TGCAGTGCTAAAGGAGACTCGACAGGGGAGCTGTTTTTT.

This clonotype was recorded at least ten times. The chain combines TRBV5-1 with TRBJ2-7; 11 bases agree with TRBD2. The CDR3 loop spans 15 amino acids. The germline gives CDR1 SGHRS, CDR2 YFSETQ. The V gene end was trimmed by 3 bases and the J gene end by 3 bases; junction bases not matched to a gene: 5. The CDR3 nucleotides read TGCGCCAGCAGCTACCTAGCGGGGGGCCTCTACGAGCAGTACTTC. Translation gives CASSYLAGGLYEQYF.

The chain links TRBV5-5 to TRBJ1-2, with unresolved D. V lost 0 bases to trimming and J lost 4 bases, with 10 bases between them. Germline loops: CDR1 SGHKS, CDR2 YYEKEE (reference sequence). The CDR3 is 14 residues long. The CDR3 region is CASSLGQTSYGYTF. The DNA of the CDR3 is TGTGCCAGCAGCTTGGGTCAGACCTCCTATGGCTACACCTTC.

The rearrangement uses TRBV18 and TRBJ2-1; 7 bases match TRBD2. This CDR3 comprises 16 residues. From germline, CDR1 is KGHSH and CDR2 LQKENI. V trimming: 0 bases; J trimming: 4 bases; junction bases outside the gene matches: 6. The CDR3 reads CASSPPPGGSYNEQFF. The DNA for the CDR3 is TGTGCCAGCTCACCACCTCCCGGGGGGTCTTACAATGAGCAGTTCTTC.

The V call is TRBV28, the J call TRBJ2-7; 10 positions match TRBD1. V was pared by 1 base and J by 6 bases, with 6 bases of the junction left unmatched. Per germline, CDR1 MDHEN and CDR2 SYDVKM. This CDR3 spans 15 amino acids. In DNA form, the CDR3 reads TGTGCCAGCAGTTTATATTTGGGGACAGGGGCCGAGCAGTACTTC. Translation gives CASSLYLGTGAEQYF.

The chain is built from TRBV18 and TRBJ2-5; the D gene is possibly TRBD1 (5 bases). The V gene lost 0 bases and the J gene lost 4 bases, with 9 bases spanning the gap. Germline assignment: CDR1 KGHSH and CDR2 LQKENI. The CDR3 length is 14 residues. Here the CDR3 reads CASSPPAGRETQYF. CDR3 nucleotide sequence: TGTGCCAGCTCACCACCGGCAGGGCGAGAGACCCAGTACTTC. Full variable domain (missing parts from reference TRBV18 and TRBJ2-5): NAGVMQNPRHLVRRRGQEARLRCSPMKGHSHVYWYRQLPEEGLKFMVYLQKENIIDESGMPKERFSAEFPKEGPSILRIQQVVRGDSAAYFCASSPPAGRETQYFGPGTRLLVL.

CDR3 DNA sequence: TGTGCCAGCAGCTTAGAGGCTAGCGGGAGGTGGGGGACCCAGTACTTC. This encodes CASSLEASGRWGTQYF. This rearrangement joins TRBV7-2 to TRBJ2-5; 11 bases map to TRBD2. Germline V gene data show CDR1 as SGHTA and CDR2 as FQGNSA. V lost 1 base and J lost 7; bases outside the gene matches: 8. CDR3 length: 16 residues.

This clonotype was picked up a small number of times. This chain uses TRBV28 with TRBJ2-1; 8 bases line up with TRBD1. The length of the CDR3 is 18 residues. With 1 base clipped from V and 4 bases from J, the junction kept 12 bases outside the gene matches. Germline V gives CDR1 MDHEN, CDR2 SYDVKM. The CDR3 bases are TGTGCCAGCAGTTTATTCTTTTGGGCAGGGGGCACGTACAATGAGCAGTTCTTC. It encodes CASSLFFWAGGTYNEQFF.

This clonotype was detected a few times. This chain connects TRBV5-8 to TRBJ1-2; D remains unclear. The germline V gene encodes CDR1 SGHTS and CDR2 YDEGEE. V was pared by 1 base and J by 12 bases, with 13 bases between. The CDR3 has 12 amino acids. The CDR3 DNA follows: TGTGCCAGCAGCTTGACGCAGGTCTCTAACACCTTC. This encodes CASSLTQVSNTF.

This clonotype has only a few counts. The CDR3 sequence is CASSHSNSNQPQHF. The CDR3, as DNA: TGTGCCAGCAGTCACAGTAATAGCAATCAGCCCCAGCATTTT. V is TRBV12-3 or TRBV12-4 and J is TRBJ1-5; D gene unclear. The V end was cut by 5 bases, the J end by 0 bases, with 8 bases between. The CDR3 extends over 14 amino acids.

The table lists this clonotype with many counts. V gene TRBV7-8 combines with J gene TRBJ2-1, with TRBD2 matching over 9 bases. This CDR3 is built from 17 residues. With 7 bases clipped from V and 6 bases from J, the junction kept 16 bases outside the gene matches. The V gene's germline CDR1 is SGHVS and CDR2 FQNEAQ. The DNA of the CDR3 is TGTGCCAGCACACGCCGAGATCCCGGGACTAGCCCCAATGAGCAGTTCTTC. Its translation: CASTRRDPGTSPNEQFF. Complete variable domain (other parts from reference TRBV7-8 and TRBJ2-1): GAGVSQSPRYKVAKRGQDVALRCDPISGHVSLFWYQQALGQGPEFLTYFQNEAQLDKSGLPSDRFFAERPEGSVSTLKIQRTQQEDSAVYLCASTRRDPGTSPNEQFFGPGTRLTVL.

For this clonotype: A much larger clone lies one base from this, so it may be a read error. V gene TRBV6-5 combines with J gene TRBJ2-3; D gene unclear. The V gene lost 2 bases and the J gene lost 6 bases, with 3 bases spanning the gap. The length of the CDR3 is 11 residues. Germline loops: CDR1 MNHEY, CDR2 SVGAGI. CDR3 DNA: TGTGCCAGCAGTTACGGGGATACGCAGTATTTT. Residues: CASSYGDTQYF.

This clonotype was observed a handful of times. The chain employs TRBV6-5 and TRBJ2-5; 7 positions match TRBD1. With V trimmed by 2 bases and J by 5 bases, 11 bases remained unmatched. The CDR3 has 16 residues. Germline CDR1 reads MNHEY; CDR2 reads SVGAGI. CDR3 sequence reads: CASSYPITPGQETQYF. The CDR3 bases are TGTGCCAGCAGTTACCCAATCACTCCGGGACAGGAGACCCAGTACTTC.

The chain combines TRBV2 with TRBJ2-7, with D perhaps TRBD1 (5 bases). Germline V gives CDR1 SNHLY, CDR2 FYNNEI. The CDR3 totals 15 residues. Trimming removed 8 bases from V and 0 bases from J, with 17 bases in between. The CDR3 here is CASQSRAPSSYEQYF. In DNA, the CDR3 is TGTGCCAGCCAGTCCAGGGCCCCAAGCTCCTACGAGCAGTACTTC. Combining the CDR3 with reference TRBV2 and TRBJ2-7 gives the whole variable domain EPEVTQTPSHQVTQMGQEVILRCVPISNHLYFYWYRQILGQKVEFLVSFYNNEISEKSEIFDDQFSVERPDGSNFTLKIRSTKLEDSAMYFCASQSRAPSSYEQYFGPGTRLTVT.

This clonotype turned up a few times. The CDR3 loop reads CSVGVSYEQYF. The DNA for the CDR3 is TGCAGCGTAGGAGTCTCCTACGAGCAGTACTTC. The chain combines TRBV29-1 with TRBJ2-7; D gene unclear. The CDR3 length is 11 residues. Germline V gene lookup returns CDR1 SQVTM and CDR2 ANQGSEA. Trimming removed 6 bases at V and 0 bases at J, with 6 bases between.

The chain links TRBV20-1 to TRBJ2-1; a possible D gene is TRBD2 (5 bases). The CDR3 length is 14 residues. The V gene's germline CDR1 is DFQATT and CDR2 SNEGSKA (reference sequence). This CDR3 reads CSARGISAYNEQFF. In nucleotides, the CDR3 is TGCAGCGCCCGGGGAATCTCCGCCTACAATGAGCAGTTCTTC.

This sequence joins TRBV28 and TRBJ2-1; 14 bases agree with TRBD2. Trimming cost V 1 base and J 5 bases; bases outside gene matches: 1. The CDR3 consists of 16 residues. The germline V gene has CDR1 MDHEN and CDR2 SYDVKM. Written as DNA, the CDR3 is TGTGCCAGCAGTTTATTGACTAGCGGGAGGGACAATGAGCAGTTCTTC. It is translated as CASSLLTSGRDNEQFF.